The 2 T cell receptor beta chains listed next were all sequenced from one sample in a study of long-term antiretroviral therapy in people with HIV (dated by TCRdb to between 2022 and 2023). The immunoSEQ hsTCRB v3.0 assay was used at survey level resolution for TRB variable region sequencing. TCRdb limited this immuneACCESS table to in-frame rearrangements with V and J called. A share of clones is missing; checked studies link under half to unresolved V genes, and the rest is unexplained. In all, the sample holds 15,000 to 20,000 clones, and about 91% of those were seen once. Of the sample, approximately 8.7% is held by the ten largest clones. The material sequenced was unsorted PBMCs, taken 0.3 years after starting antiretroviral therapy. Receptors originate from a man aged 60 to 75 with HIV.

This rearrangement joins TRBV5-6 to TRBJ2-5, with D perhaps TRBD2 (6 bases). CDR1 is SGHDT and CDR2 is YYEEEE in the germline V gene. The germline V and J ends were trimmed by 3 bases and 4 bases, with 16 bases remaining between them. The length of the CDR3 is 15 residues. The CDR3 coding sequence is TGTGCCAGCAGCTCGGACTACGGCTCGGGAGAGACCCAGTACTTC. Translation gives CASSSDYGSGETQYF. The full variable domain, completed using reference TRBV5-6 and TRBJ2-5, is DAGVTQSPTHLIKTRGQQVTLRCSPKSGHDTVSWYQQALGQGPQFIFQYYEEEERQRGNFPDRFSGHQFPNYSSELNVNALLLGDSALYLCASSSDYGSGETQYFGPGTRLLVL.

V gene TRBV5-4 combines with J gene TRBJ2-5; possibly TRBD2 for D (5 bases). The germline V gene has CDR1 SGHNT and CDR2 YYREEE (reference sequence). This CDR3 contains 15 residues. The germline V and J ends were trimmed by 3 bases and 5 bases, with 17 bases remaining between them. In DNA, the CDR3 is TGTGCCAGCAGCTCCTCTCGGACTTTGGGGGAGACCCAGTACTTC. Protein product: CASSSSRTLGETQYF. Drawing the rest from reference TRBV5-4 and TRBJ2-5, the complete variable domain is ETGVTQSPTHLIKTRGQQVTLRCSSQSGHNTVSWYQQALGQGPQFIFQYYREEENGRGNFPPRFSGLQFPNYSSELNVNALELDDSALYLCASSSSRTLGETQYFGPGTRLLVL.